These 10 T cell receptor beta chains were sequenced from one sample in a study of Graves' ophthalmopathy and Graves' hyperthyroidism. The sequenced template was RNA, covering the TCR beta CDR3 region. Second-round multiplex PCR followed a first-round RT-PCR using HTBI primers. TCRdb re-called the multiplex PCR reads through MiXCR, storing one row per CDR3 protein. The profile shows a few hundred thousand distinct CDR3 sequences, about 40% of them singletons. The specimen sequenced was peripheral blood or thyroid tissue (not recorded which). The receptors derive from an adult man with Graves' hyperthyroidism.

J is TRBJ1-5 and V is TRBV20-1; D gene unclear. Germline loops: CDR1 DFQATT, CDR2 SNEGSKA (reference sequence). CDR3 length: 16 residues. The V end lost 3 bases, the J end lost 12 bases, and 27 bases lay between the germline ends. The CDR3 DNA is TGCAGTGCTAGCGGTCCAAGTGGCTACGCAATGCAGGTCCAGCATTTT. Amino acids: CSASGPSGYAMQVQHF.

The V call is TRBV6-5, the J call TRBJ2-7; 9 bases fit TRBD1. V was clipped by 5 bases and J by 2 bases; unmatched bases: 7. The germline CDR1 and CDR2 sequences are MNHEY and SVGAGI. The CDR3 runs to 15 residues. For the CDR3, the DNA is TGTGCCAGCAGTGAATCCGGGACAGGGCCCTACGAGCAGTACTTC. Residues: CASSESGTGPYEQYF.

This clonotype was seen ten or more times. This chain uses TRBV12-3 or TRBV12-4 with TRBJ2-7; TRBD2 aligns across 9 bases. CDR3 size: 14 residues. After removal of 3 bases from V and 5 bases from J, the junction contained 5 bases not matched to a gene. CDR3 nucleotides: TGTGCCAGCAGTTTGGCGGGAGGGCCCCACGAGCAGTACTTC. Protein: CASSLAGGPHEQYF.

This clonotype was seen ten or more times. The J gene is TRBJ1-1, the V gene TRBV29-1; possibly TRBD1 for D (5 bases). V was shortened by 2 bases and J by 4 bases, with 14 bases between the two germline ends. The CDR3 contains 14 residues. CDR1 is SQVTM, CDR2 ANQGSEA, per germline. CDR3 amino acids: CSVESYRGSTEAFF. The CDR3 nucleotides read TGCAGCGTTGAAAGTTATAGGGGAAGCACTGAAGCTTTCTTT.

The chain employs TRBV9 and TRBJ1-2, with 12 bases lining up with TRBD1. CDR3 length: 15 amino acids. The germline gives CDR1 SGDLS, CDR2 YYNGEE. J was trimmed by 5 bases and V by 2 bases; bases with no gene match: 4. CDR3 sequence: CASSVGTGGRYGYTF. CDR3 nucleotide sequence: TGTGCCAGCAGCGTCGGGACAGGGGGCCGGTATGGCTACACCTTC.

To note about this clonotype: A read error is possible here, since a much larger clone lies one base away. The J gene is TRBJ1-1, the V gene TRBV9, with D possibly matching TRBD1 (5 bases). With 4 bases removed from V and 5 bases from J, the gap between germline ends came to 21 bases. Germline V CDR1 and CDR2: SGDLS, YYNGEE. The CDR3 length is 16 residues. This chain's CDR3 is CASSPGLQGVGTEAFF. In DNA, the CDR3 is TGTGCCAGCAGCCCCGGTCTCCAGGGAGTTGGAACTGAAGCTTTCTTT.

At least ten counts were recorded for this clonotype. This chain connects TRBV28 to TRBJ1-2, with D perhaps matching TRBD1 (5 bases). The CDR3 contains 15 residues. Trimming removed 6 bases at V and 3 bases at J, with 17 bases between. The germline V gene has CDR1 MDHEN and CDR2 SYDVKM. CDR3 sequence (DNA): TGTGCCAGCAGCTTCAGCCGGGACCGACACTATGGCTACACCTTC. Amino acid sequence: CASSFSRDRHYGYTF.

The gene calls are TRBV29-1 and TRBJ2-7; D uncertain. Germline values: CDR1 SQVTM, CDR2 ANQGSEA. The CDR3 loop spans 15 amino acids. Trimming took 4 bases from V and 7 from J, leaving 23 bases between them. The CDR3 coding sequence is TGCAGCGTTGGGAAGGGTGAGACGCGATACAATGAGCAGTACTTC. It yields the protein CSVGKGETRYNEQYF.

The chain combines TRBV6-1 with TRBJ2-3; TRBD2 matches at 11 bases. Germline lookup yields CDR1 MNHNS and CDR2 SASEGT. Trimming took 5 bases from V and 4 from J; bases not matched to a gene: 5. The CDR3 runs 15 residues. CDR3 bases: TGTGCCAGCAGTTTACTAGCGGGAGATCCAGATACGCAGTATTTT. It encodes CASSLLAGDPDTQYF.

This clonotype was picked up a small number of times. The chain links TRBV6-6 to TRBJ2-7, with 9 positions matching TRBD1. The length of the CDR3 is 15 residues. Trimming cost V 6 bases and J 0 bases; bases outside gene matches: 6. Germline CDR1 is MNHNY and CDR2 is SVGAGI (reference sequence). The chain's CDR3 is CASSRDRASSYEQYF. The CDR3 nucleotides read TGTGCCAGCAGCCGGGACAGGGCGAGCTCCTACGAGCAGTACTTC.